This TCR beta chain appears in the sequencing data of a study of control samples from healthy donors and cancer patients. Trimming took off 3 bases at V and 8 bases at J, with 22 bases between the two ends. Germline V gene lookup returns CDR1 LGHNA and CDR2 YSLEER. CDR3 length: 16 amino acids. Libraries were prepared by immunoSEQ multiplex PCR; TCRdb keeps only in-frame clonotypes and omits some of them. Of 20,000 to 30,000 clones in the sample, roughly 80% were seen once. This TCR derives from a man in his fifties or sixties with colorectal cancer. This chain links TRBV4-3 with TRBJ1-2, with D maybe TRBD1 (6 bases). Sequencing was carried out using PBMCs. The CDR3 coding sequence is TGCGCCAGCAGCCAGGGGGCGGGGGGGGCCACCCTGGGCTACACCTTC. This gives the protein CASSQGAGGATLGYTF.